The subject of this entry is one T cell receptor beta chain. TCRdb passed the RACE reads through MiXCR, listing each CDR3 protein once. The sample has 280,000 or so distinct CDR3 sequences; around 7.3% are singletons. Trimming pared 1 base from V and 0 bases from J, leaving 21 bases between. In germline, CDR1 is SGHTA, CDR2 FQGNSA. The CDR3 extends over 19 amino acids. This record belongs to a study of human T cells and chemical hapten exposure. Time point defined: pre-sensitization, week 0. Treatment meaning: therapeutic diphenylcyclopropenone sensitization with weekly scalp DPC. This sequence originates from a man younger than 35 with alopecia areata. Some clones in this sample may be carry-over from other donors' samples. The chain recombines TRBV7-2 with TRBJ2-5; D tentatively fits TRBD1 or TRBD2 (6 bases each). The source was whole blood, collected in connection with sensitization to the hapten diphenylcyclopropenone (DPC). CDR3: CASSLVPGGVGTHQETQYF. Written as DNA, the CDR3 is TGTGCCAGCAGCTTAGTTCCCGGGGGCGTAGGAACCCACCAAGAGACCCAGTACTTC.